The clone carrying this T cell receptor (beta chain) was observed many times. No antigen is known for it. The CDR3 runs to 12 residues. V was cut by 6 bases and J by 8 bases, with 10 bases left in between. Construction of the TCR beta libraries employed iRepertoire HTBI primers in conjunction with Arm-PCR of CDR3 regions. One entry per CDR3 protein, called by TCRdb with MiXCR from the multiplex PCR reads. This table has 600,000 to 850,000 distinct CDR3 sequences, approximately 31% appearing once. The data were obtained in a study of regulatory T cells in long-lasting Graves disease. Study-level points and caveats: The analysis examined peripheral blood only and excluded thyroid tissue. Persistent disease preferred TRBV28, TRBJ1-2 and TRBJ2-5; new disease, TRBV20-1 and TRBJ2-1. Persistent Graves' patients showed reduced TCR diversity versus newly diagnosed patients.

Time point noted: persistent/refractory GD, antithyroid drugs over 5 years with positive TRAb. The TCR library was made from RNA that had been extracted from PBMCs in TRIzol. The clonotype was recovered from a female donor with Graves disease. V usage is TRBV12-3 or TRBV12-4 and J usage is TRBJ2-2; D is unclear. The specimen was peripheral blood mononuclear cells (PBMCs), collected when the disease was refractory, from a patient treated with antithyroid drugs. CDR3 DNA sequence: TGTGCCAGCAGCCCTACGCCGGGGGAGCTGTTTTTT. Translating gives CASSPTPGELFF.